This T cell receptor beta chain was found in a study of beta chain features in type 1 diabetes. This clone showed up just a few times. The antigen is not known. Researchers reported sorting CD4+ naive, central memory, regulatory and stem cell-like memory cells via CD45RO/CCR7/CD25/CD127/CD95/CD27. Study results and limitations: The analysis here could not establish whether HLA type shapes TCRB rearrangement.

The whole isolated RNA underwent reverse transcription, so sequencing captured expressed TCRB transcripts. Sequencing used immunoSEQ multiplex PCR; TCRdb keeps in-frame clones, though not all of them. The sample records almost 350,000 clones, roughly 8% being singletons. This sequence originates from a woman younger than 30 in good health. The sequencing input was central memory CD4+ T cells from blood.

CDR3 residues: CATSKSLAAPTPEQFF. The DNA for the CDR3 is TGTGCCACCAGCAAGAGTCTAGCCGCCCCCACACCTGAGCAGTTCTTC. V gene TRBV15 combines with J gene TRBJ2-1; TRBD2 is a possible D gene (5 bases). This CDR3 contains 16 residues. V was cut by 4 bases and J by 9 bases, with 22 bases left in between. Germline CDR1 is LNHNV and CDR2 is YYDKDF (reference sequence).